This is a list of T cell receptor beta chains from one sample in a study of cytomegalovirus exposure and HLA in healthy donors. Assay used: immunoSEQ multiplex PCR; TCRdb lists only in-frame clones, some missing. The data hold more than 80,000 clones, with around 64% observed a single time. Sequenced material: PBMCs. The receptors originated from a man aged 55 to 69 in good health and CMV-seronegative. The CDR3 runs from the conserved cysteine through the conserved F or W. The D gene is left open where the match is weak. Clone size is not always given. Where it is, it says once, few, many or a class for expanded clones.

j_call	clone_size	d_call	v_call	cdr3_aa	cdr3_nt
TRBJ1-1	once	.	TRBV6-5	CASRDNAEIPAFF	TGTGCCAGCCGTGATAACGCCGAGATACCCGCTTTCTTT
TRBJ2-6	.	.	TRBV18	CASSRSTGSGANVLTF	TGTGCCAGCTCACGAAGTACAGGGAGTGGGGCCAACGTCCTGACTTTC
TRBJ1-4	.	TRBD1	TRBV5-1	CASSPQGLDEKLFF	TGCGCCAGCAGCCCACAGGGGCTTGATGAAAAACTGTTTTTT
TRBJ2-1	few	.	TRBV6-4	CASSDLPGPYNEQFF	TGTGCCAGCAGTGACCTCCCAGGGCCATACAATGAGCAGTTCTTC
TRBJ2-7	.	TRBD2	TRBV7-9	CSSRLLAGLPYEQYF	TGTTCCAGCAGACTCCTAGCGGGACTACCCTACGAGCAGTACTTC
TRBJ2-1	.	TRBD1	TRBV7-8	CASSLGQGWNEQFF	TGTGCCAGCAGCCTGGGACAGGGGTGGAATGAGCAGTTCTTC
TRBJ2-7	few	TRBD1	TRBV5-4	CASSYTGAVQYF	TGTGCCAGCAGCTACACAGGGGCGGTGCAGTACTTC
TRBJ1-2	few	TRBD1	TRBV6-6	CASSLQGAVSGYTF	TGTGCCAGCAGTTTACAGGGGGCAGTAAGTGGCTACACCTTC
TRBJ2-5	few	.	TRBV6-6	CASSQTGPQETQYF	TGTGCCAGCAGCCAAACAGGGCCCCAAGAGACCCAGTACTTC
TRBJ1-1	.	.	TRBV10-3	CAIRGGRENTEAFF	TGTGCCATCAGAGGAGGACGGGAGAACACTGAAGCTTTCTTT
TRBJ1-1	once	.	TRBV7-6	CASSSEGFSTEAFF	TGTGCCAGCAGCTCCGAGGGATTCTCCACTGAAGCTTTCTTT
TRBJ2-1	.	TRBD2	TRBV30	CAWGLAGGSYNEQFF	TGTGCCTGGGGACTAGCGGGAGGATCCTACAATGAGCAGTTCTTC
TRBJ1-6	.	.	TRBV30	CAWRNPGTSPLHF	TGTGCCTGGAGGAATCCGGGAACATCACCCCTCCACTTT
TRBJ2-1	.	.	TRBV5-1	CASSLDSSSYNEQFF	TGCGCCAGCAGCTTGGACTCGAGCTCCTACAATGAGCAGTTCTTC
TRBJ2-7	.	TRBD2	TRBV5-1	CASSLASLAGPPGEQYF	TGCGCCAGCAGCTTGGCCTCACTAGCGGGGCCTCCGGGGGAGCAGTACTTC
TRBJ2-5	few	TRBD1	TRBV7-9	CASSLGDRGPQETQYF	TGTGCCAGCAGCTTAGGAGACAGGGGCCCCCAAGAGACCCAGTACTTC
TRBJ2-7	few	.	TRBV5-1	CASSLDRESPLLLRNYEQYF	TGCGCCAGCAGCTTGGACAGGGAAAGCCCCCTACTCTTGCGGAACTACGAGCAGTACTTC
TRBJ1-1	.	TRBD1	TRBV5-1	CASSLADRGTEAFF	TGCGCCAGCAGCTTGGCGGACAGGGGAACTGAAGCTTTCTTT